Presented here are 15 T cell receptor beta chains from one specimen sequenced in a study of T cell changes during pregnancy in multiple sclerosis. The repertoire was sequenced with immunoSEQ multiplex PCR; TCRdb's copy has only in-frame clones and lacks some. The table lists fewer than 40,000 clones, 90% of them singletons. Sequences were derived from CD4+ T cells from peripheral blood mononuclear cells, sampled in the first trimester of pregnancy. The receptors were gathered from a female donor in good health, enrolled as a control in a pregnancy study.

The rearrangement uses TRBV7-2 and TRBJ2-1, with TRBD2 identical over 14 bases. Germline V CDR1 and CDR2: SGHTA, FQGNSA. CDR3 length equals 17 residues. V trimming: 7 bases; J trimming: 6 bases; junction bases outside the gene matches: 11. CDR3 in DNA: TGTGCCAGCACCCCAAAGGGGACTAGCGGGGGTCGCAATGAGCAGTTCTTC. Its translation: CASTPKGTSGGRNEQFF. Full variable domain (remainder filled in from reference TRBV7-2 and TRBJ2-1): GAGVSQSPSNKVTEKGKDVELRCDPISGHTALYWYRQSLGQGLEFLIYFQGNSAPDKSGLPSDRFSAERTGGSVSTLTIQRTQQEDSAVYLCASTPKGTSGGRNEQFFGPGTRLTVL.

The gene calls are TRBV7-2 and TRBJ2-1, with 7 bases fitting TRBD2. The V gene's germline CDR1 is SGHTA and CDR2 FQGNSA. With V trimmed by 5 bases and J by 5 bases, 15 bases remained unmatched. The CDR3 extends over 17 amino acids. The CDR3 is CASSTSGVPGGNNEQFF. Here the CDR3 DNA reads TGTGCCAGCAGCACGAGCGGGGTCCCTGGGGGGAACAATGAGCAGTTCTTC.

This clone was counted between two and nine times. The chain carries TRBV7-6 and TRBJ1-5; 7 bases are shared with TRBD1. CDR1 SGHVS and CDR2 FNYEAQ come from the germline V gene. V shed 5 bases, J shed 4 bases, and the junction held 17 bases outside the gene matches. This CDR3 is 18 amino acids long. The CDR3 DNA sequence: TGTGCCAGCAGCCCAGAGGCGGCAGGGGGTACTTATAATCAGCCCCAGCATTTT. This sequence encodes CASSPEAAGGTYNQPQHF.

This clone was detected once. V gene TRBV4-1 combines with J gene TRBJ1-2, with D possibly matching TRBD1 (6 bases). CDR1 and CDR2 from the germline V gene are MGHRA and YSYEKL. V was shortened by 2 bases and J by 5 bases, with 12 bases between the two germline ends. CDR3 size: 14 residues. The CDR3 loop reads CASSQLGGGYGYTF. CDR3 DNA sequence: TGCGCCAGCAGCCAATTAGGGGGGGGGTATGGCTACACCTTC.

This clone was seen a single time. J is TRBJ2-3 and V is TRBV7-3, with 9 positions matching TRBD2. The CDR3 loop spans 16 amino acids. Germline V lookup: CDR1 SGHTA, CDR2 FQGTGA. Trimming removed 2 bases from V and 5 bases from J; junction bases left unmatched: 8. This chain's CDR3 is CASSLALAGTIDTQYF. The DNA for the CDR3 is TGTGCCAGCAGCTTAGCGCTAGCGGGGACAATAGATACGCAGTATTTT.

The chain uses TRBV29-1 and TRBJ1-1, with D possibly being TRBD1 (5 bases). Germline V gene sequence: CDR1 SQVTM, CDR2 ANQGSEA. The CDR3 length is 14 residues. V gave up 4 bases and J gave up 2 bases, with 14 bases separating them. In nucleotides, the CDR3 is TGCAGCGTTGCGGGCAAAAGGGGAAACACTGAAGCTTTCTTT. Protein sequence: CSVAGKRGNTEAFF. Full variable domain (remainder filled in from reference TRBV29-1 and TRBJ1-1): SAVISQKPSRDICQRGTSLTIQCQVDSQVTMMFWYRQQPGQSLTLIATANQGSEATYESGFVIDKFPISRPNLTFSTLTVSNMSPEDSSIYLCSVAGKRGNTEAFFGQGTRLTVV.

The V gene is TRBV6-4, the J gene TRBJ2-5, with D possibly TRBD2 on 5 matching bases. Trimming cost V 8 bases and J 2 bases, with 12 bases left between them. From germline, CDR1 is MRHNA and CDR2 SNTAGT. The CDR3 has 13 amino acids. Here the CDR3 DNA reads TGTGCCAGCTCATCGGACTGGCAAGAGACCCAGTACTTC. Encoded protein: CASSSDWQETQYF.

The chain carries TRBV5-1 and TRBJ2-3; TRBD2 aligns across 8 bases. The junction had 5 bases not matched to a gene; V was cut back by 3 bases and J by 2 bases. The CDR3 has 15 residues. In germline, CDR1 is SGHRS, CDR2 YFSETQ. This CDR3 reads CASSYSGASTDTQYF. The CDR3 bases are TGCGCCAGCAGCTATAGCGGGGCATCCACAGATACGCAGTATTTT.

The rearrangement links TRBV4-1 to TRBJ1-1; the D gene is possibly TRBD1 (6 bases). Trimming pared 4 bases from V and 7 bases from J, leaving 25 bases between. Germline V gene lookup returns CDR1 MGHRA and CDR2 YSYEKL. CDR3 length: 17 amino acids. The CDR3 DNA is TGCGCCAGCAGCCGGGTCATTACAGGGTTCGCGGAGGATGAAGCTTTCTTT. It is translated as CASSRVITGFAEDEAFF.

CDR3 coding DNA: TGTGCCAGCTCTCCTAGCGGGGGGGAGAACATTCAGTACTTC. Protein sequence: CASSPSGGENIQYF. The gene calls are TRBV18 and TRBJ2-4; 12 nucleotides match TRBD2. V lost 6 bases and J lost 7; bases outside the gene matches: 4. Germline CDR1 reads KGHSH; CDR2 reads LQKENI. The CDR3 runs 14 residues.

The chain couples TRBV28 to TRBJ2-3; D possibly corresponds to TRBD1 (5 bases). There are 13 residues in the CDR3. The ends were cut back, 8 bases at V and 5 bases at J, with 14 bases in the middle. Germline V gene sequence: CDR1 MDHEN, CDR2 SYDVKM. The CDR3 spells CASVLGRLDTQYF. CDR3 coding DNA: TGTGCCAGCGTTCTGGGGCGACTAGATACGCAGTATTTT.

The V call is TRBV7-3, the J call TRBJ1-1; no reliable D call. CDR1 SGHTA and CDR2 FQGTGA come from the germline V gene. V was shortened by 4 bases and J by 0 bases, with 9 bases between the two germline ends. CDR3 length: 14 amino acids. The CDR3 bases are TGTGCCAGCAGCTCCGCAGGAATGAACACTGAAGCTTTCTTT. Amino acid sequence: CASSSAGMNTEAFF.

V gene TRBV5-8 combines with J gene TRBJ2-7; 7 bases align to TRBD1. The CDR3 covers 14 residues. CDR1 is SGHTS, CDR2 YDEGEE, per germline. Trimming removed 3 bases from V and 2 bases from J; junction bases left unmatched: 5. The CDR3 spells CASSSGTATYEQYF. The CDR3 coding sequence is TGTGCCAGCAGCTCTGGGACAGCCACCTACGAGCAGTACTTC.

V is TRBV4-3 and J is TRBJ1-5; 8 bases fit TRBD1. V was pared by 2 bases and J by 7 bases, with 13 bases of the junction left unmatched. Germline loops: CDR1 LGHNA, CDR2 YSLEER. This CDR3 has 17 residues. CDR3 bases: TGCGCCAGCAGCCAATTGCCCGGTGACAGGGGTGAACAGCCCCAGCATTTT. Amino acids: CASSQLPGDRGEQPQHF.

V and J are TRBV9 and TRBJ1-1, with a tentative D call TRBD1 (6 bases). This CDR3 is 15 amino acids long. V was trimmed by 3 bases and J by 11 bases, leaving 23 bases between them. Germline CDR1 and CDR2: SGDLS and YYNGEE. Here the CDR3 reads CASSARTEVWGSAFF. The CDR3 DNA reads TGTGCCAGCAGCGCCAGGACAGAAGTTTGGGGATCGGCTTTCTTT.